A selection of T cell receptor beta chains follows, all from one sample in a study of CD8+ T cells in alopecia areata. Clones were read by immunoSEQ multiplex PCR, and TCRdb kept only the in-frame ones, dropping some. The sample lists roughly 100,000 clones; roughly 47% were seen once. The sequencing used CD8+ T cells sorted from blood, collected at week 24, from a patient treated with tofacitinib. The receptors stem from a human donor with alopecia areata. Both conserved end residues are part of each CDR3. The order of the fields is J gene, V gene, D gene, clone size, CDR3 DNA, CDR3 protein. The D gene is left open where the match is weak. Clone size is shown for a subset of rows, as once, few, many or a class of expanded clone.

>TRBJ1-5|TRBV10-3|-|-
TGTGCCATCAGGGAAGGTAATCAGCCCCAGCATTTT
CAIREGNQPQHF
>TRBJ2-1|TRBV7-3|TRBD2|few
TGTGCCAGCAGCTTAACAGGACTAGCCTACAATGAGCAGTTCTTC
CASSLTGLAYNEQFF
>TRBJ1-1|TRBV29-1|TRBD1|-
TGCAGCGTTGGGGACAGGGGGGTGAACACTGAAGCTTTCTTT
CSVGDRGVNTEAFF
>TRBJ1-1|TRBV29-1|-|-
TGCAGCGTTGTGTTGGGGGCCGCTGAAGCTTTCTTT
CSVVLGAAEAFF
>TRBJ2-1|TRBV15|-|few
TGTGCCACCCGGGAAAACAATGAGCAGTTCTTC
CATRENNEQFF
>TRBJ2-7|TRBV27|TRBD1|-
TGTGCCAGCAGTCCCCTGACAGGGGGCCGAGACGAGCAGTACTTC
CASSPLTGGRDEQYF
>TRBJ2-1|TRBV30|-|once
TGTGCCTGGACCCAAGGGCACAATGAGCAGTTCTTC
CAWTQGHNEQFF
>TRBJ2-1|TRBV29-1|-|-
TGCAGCGTTGAGAAAACCGGGAGATACAATGAGCAGTTCTTC
CSVEKTGRYNEQFF
>TRBJ2-7|TRBV4-3|TRBD2|-
TGCGCCAGCAGCCAAGTCGCTAGCGGGACCTACGAGCAGTACTTC
CASSQVASGTYEQYF
>TRBJ1-2|TRBV6-5|-|-
TGTGCCAGCAGTTACGGTCCTGGTGGCGTAAACTATGGCTACACCTTC
CASSYGPGGVNYGYTF
>TRBJ2-2|TRBV7-3|-|few
TGTGCCAGCAGCTCCCGCCGGGGCAGTGGGTTCGGGGAGCTGTTTTTT
CASSSRRGSGFGELFF
>TRBJ1-5|TRBV19|-|-
TGTGCAATTCCCCGCAATCAGCCCCAGCATTTT
CAIPRNQPQHF
>TRBJ2-1|TRBV7-9|-|-
TGTGCCAGCAGCTGGGAGCGGACCTACAATGAGCAGTTCTTC
CASSWERTYNEQFF
>TRBJ2-7|TRBV7-6|TRBD2|-
TGTGCCAGCAGCCAGGGACTAGTGTACGAGCAGTACTTC
CASSQGLVYEQYF
>TRBJ2-2|TRBV6-1|TRBD1|-
TGTGCCAGCAGCATAGGACAGGAGACCGGGGAGCTGTTTTTT
CASSIGQETGELFF
>TRBJ2-7|TRBV5-5|TRBD2|few
TGTGCCAGCAGCTTGCCCAGCGGGAGGCTCAGCTCCTACGAGCAGTACTTC
CASSLPSGRLSSYEQYF
>TRBJ2-7|TRBV7-8|-|few
TGTGCCAGCAGCTGGGGCAGGGCGTACGAGCAGTACTTC
CASSWGRAYEQYF
>TRBJ2-1|TRBV4-1|TRBD2|-
TGCGCCAGCAGCCGTACTAGCGGGAGGACTAATGAGCAGTTCTTC
CASSRTSGRTNEQFF